This T cell receptor beta chain is drawn from a study of OX40 agonist ivuxolimab in advanced cancers. Study information: There were three patients with partial responses, one having hepatocellular carcinoma and two cutaneous melanoma.

Profiled with immunoSEQ multiplex PCR; TCRdb holds only in-frame clones, not every one. The sample lists 30,000 or so clones, almost 80% occurring once. Germline values: CDR1 GTSNPN, CDR2 SVGIG (reference sequence). This CDR3 has 16 residues. Germline trimming cut 2 bases from V and 0 bases from J; bases unmatched to any gene: 7. The V call is TRBV30, the J call TRBJ2-3; 8 bases fit TRBD1. Specimen: CD4+ or CD8+ T cells sorted from blood, collected in a trial of the OX40 agonist ivuxolimab. This TCR was sampled from an adult with an advanced solid tumor such as melanoma, head and neck, liver or kidney cancer. The chain's CDR3 is CAWSRQGWYSTDTQYF. The CDR3 nucleotides read TGTGCCTGGAGTAGACAGGGGTGGTATAGCACAGATACGCAGTATTTT.